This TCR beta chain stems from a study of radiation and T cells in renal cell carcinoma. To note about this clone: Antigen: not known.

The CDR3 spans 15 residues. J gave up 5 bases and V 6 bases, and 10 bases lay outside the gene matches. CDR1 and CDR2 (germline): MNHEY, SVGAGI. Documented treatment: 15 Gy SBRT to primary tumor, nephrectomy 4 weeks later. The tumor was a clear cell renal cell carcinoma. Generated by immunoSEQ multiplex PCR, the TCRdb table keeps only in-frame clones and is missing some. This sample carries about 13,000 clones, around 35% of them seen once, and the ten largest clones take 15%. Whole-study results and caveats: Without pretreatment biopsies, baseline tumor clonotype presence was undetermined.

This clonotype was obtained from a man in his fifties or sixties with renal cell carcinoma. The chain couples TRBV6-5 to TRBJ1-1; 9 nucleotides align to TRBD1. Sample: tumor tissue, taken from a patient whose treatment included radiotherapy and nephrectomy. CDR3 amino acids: CASRPRRTGVTEAFF. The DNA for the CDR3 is TGTGCCAGCAGACCTCGTCGGACAGGGGTTACTGAAGCTTTCTTT.